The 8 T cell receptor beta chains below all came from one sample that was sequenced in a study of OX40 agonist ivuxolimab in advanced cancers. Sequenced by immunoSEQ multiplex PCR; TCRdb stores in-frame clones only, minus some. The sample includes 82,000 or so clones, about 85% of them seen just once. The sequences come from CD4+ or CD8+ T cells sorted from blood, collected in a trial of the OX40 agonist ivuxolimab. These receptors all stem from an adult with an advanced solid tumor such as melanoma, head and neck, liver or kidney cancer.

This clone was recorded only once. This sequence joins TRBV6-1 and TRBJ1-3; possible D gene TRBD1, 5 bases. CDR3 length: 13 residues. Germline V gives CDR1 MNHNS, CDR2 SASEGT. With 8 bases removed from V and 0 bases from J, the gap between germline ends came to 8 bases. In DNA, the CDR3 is TGTGCCAGCGGGGGGAGCTCTGGAAACACCATATATTTT. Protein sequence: CASGGSSGNTIYF.

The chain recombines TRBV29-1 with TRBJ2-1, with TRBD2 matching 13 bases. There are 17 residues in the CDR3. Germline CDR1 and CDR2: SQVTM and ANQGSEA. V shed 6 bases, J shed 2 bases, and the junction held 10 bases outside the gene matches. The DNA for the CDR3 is TGCAGCGTGAGACTAGCGGGGGGAATGAAAACCTACAATGAGCAGTTCTTC. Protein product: CSVRLAGGMKTYNEQFF.

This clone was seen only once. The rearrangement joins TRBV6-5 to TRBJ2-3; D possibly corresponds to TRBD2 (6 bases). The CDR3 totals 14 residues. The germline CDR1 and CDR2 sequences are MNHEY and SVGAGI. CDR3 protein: CVTKETGDTDTQYF. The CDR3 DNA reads TGTGTCACAAAAGAGACGGGGGACACAGATACGCAGTATTTT.

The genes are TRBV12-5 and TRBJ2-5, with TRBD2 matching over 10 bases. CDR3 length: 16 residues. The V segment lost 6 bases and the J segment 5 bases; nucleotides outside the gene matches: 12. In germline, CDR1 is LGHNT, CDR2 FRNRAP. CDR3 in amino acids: CASGLAGRPSQETQYF. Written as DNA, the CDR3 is TGTGCTAGTGGACTAGCGGGGAGACCAAGTCAGGAGACCCAGTACTTC.

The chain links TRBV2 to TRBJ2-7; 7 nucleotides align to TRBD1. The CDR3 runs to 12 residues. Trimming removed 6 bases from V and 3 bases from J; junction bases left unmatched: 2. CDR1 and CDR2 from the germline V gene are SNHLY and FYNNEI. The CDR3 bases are TGTGCCAGCAGAGGGGACAGCTACGAGCAGTACTTC. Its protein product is CASRGDSYEQYF.

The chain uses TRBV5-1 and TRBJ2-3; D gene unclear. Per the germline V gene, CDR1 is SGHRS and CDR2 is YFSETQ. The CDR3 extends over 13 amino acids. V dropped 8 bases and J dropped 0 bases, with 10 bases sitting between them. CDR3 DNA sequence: TGCGCCAGGTGGGCAGCTAGCACAGATACGCAGTATTTT. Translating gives CARWAASTDTQYF.

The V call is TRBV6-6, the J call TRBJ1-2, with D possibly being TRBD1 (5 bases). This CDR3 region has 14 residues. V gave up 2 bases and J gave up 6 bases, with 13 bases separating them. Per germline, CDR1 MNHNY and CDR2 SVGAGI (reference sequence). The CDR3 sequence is CASSYEGQKDGYTF. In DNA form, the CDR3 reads TGTGCCAGCAGTTACGAGGGGCAAAAGGATGGCTACACCTTC.

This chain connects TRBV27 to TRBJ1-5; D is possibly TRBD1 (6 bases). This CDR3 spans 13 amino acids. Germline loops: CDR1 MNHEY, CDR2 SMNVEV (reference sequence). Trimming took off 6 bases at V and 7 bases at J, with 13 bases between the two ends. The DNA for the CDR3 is TGTGCCAGCAGCCTCTTCAGGGGACAGCCCCAGCATTTT. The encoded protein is CASSLFRGQPQHF.